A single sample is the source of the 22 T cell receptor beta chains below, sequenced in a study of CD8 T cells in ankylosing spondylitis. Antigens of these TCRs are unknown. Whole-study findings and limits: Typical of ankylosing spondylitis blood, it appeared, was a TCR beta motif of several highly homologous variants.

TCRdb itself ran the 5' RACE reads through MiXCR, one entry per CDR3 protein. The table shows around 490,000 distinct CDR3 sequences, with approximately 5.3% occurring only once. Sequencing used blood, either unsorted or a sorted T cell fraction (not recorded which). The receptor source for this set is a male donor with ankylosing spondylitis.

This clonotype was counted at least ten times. The CDR3, as DNA: TGCGCCAGCAGCCACCTACTAGCGGGCACCTACGAGCAGTACTTC. Translated: CASSHLLAGTYEQYF. This rearrangement joins TRBV4-1 to TRBJ2-7; TRBD2 matches at 9 bases. The CDR3 has 15 amino acids. The J segment lost 2 bases and the V segment lost 3 bases, leaving 5 bases of the junction unmatched. Looked up from germline, CDR1 is MGHRA and CDR2 is YSYEKL.

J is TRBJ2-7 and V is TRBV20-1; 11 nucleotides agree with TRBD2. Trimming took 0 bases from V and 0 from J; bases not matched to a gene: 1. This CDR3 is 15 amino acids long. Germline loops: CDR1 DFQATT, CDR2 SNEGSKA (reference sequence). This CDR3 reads CSARDSGRDSYEQYF. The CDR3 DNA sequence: TGCAGTGCTAGAGATAGCGGGAGGGACTCCTACGAGCAGTACTTC.

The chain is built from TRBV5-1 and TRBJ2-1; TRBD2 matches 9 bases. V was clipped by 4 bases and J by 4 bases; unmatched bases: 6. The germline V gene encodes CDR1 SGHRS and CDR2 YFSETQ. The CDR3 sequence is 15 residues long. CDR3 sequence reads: CASSHGLALYNEQFF. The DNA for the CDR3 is TGCGCCAGCAGCCACGGACTAGCGCTTTACAATGAGCAGTTCTTC.

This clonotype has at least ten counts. CDR3 in amino acids: CASTKGGSSYEQYF. The CDR3 DNA is TGTGCCAGCACCAAGGGAGGGAGCTCCTACGAGCAGTACTTC. This chain connects TRBV12-3 or TRBV12-4 to TRBJ2-7; 7 nucleotides agree with TRBD2. The CDR3 covers 14 residues. Germline trimming cut 7 bases from V and 0 bases from J; bases unmatched to any gene: 6.

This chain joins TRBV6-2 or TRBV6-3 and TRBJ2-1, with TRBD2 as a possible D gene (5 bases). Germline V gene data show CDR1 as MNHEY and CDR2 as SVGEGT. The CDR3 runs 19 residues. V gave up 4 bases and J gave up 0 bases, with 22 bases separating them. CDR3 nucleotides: TGTGCCAGCAGTTTTACCCCGACTACTCTCATTAACTCCTACAATGAGCAGTTCTTC. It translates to CASSFTPTTLINSYNEQFF.

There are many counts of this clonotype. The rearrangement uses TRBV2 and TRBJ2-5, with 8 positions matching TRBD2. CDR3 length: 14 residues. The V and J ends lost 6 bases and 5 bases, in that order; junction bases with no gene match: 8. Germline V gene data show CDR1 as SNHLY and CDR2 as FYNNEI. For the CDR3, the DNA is TGTGCCAGCAGACCCGGGACTAGGAGCGAGACCCAGTACTTC. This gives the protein CASRPGTRSETQYF.

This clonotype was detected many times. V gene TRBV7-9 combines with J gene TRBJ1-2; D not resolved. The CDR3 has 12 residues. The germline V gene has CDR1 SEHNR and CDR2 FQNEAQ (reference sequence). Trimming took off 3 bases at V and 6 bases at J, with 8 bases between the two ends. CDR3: CASSFRHDGYTF. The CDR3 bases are TGTGCCAGCAGCTTTCGACACGATGGCTACACCTTC.

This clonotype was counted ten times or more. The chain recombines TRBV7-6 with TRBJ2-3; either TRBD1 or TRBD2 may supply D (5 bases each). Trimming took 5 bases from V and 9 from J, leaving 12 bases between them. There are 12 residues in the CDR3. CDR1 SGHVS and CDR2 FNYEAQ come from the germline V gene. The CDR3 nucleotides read TGTGCCAGCAGCCCGGGGCCAGGGACGCAGTATTTT. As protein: CASSPGPGTQYF.

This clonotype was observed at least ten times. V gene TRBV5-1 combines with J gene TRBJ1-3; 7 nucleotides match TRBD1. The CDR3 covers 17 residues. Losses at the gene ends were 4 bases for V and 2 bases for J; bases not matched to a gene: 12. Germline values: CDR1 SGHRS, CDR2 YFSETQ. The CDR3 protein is CASSRDSGAVAGNTIYF. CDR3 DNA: TGCGCCAGCAGCCGGGACAGCGGGGCGGTCGCTGGAAACACCATATATTTT.

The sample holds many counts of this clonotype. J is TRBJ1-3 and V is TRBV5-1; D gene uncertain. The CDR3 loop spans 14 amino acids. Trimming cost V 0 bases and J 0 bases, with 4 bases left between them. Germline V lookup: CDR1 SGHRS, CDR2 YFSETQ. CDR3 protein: CASSLGDSGNTIYF. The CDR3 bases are TGCGCCAGCAGCTTGGGAGACTCTGGAAACACCATATATTTT.

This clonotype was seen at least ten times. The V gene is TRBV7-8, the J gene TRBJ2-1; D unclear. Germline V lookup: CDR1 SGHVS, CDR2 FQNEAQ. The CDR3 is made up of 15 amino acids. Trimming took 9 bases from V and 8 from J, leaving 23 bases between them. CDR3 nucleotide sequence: TGTGCCAGTCTTTCTAAGGATGCGGTCTTCGATGAGCAGTTCTTC. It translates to CASLSKDAVFDEQFF.

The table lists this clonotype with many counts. CDR3 protein: CASSQGGGGAKYTEAFF. CDR3 DNA: TGCGCCAGCAGCCAAGGGGGAGGGGGCGCGAAGTACACTGAAGCTTTCTTT. The V gene is TRBV4-3, the J gene TRBJ1-1; TRBD1 matches 7 bases. CDR3 length: 17 amino acids. CDR1 LGHNA and CDR2 YSLEER come from the germline V gene. The V segment lost 1 base and the J segment 3 bases; nucleotides outside the gene matches: 11.

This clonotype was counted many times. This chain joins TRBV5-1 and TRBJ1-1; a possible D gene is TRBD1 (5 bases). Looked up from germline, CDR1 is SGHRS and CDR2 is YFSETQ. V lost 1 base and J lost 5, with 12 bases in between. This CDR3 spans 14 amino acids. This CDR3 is CASSLQGRETEAFF. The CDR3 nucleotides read TGCGCCAGCAGCTTGCAGGGAAGGGAGACTGAAGCTTTCTTT.

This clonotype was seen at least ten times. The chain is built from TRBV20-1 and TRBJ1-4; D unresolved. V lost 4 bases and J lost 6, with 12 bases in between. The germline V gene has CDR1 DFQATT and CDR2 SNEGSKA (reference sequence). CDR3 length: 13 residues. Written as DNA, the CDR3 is TGCAGTGCTACTTCTCGGGGAGATGAAAAACTGTTTTTT. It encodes CSATSRGDEKLFF.

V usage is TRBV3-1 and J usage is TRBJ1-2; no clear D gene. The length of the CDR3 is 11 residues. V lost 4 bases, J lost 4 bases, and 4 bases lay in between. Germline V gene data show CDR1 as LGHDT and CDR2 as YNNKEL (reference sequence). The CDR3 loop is CASSRLYGYTF. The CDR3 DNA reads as TGTGCCAGCAGCCGTCTCTATGGCTACACCTTC.

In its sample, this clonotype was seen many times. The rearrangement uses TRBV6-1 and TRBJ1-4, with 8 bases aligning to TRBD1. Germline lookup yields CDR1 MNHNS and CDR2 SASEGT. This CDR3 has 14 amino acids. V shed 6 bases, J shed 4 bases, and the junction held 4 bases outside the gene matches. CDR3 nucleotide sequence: TGTGCCAGCAGACGGACAGGGAGTAATGAAAAACTGTTTTTT. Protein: CASRRTGSNEKLFF.

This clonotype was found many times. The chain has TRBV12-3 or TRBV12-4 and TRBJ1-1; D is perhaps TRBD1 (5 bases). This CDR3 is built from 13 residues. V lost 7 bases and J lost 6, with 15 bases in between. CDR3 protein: CASTMGGKAEAFF. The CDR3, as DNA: TGTGCCAGCACCATGGGGGGAAAGGCTGAAGCTTTCTTT.

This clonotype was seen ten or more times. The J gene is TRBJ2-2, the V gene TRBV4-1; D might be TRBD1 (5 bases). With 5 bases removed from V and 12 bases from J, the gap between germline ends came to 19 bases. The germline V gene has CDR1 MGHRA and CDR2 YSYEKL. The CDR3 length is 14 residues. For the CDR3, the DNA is TGCGCCAGCAGCAAGGAAGGAACCAGGGTACAGCTGTTTTTT. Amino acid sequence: CASSKEGTRVQLFF.

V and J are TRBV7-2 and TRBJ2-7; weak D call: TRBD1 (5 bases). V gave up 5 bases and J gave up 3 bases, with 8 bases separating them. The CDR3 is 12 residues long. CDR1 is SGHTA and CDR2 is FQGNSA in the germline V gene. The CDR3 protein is CASSDDSYEQYF. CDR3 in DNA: TGTGCCAGCAGCGACGACAGCTACGAGCAGTACTTC.

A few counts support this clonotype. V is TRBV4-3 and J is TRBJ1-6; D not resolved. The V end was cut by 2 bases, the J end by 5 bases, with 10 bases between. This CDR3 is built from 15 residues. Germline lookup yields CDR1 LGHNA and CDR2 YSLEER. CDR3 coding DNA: TGCGCCAGCAGCCAAAAGATACAAAATAATTCACCCCTCCACTTT. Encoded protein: CASSQKIQNNSPLHF.

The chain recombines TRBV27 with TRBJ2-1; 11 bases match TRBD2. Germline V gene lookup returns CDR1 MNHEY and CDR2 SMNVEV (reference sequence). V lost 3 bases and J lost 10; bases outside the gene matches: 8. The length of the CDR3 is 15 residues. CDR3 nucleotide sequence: TGTGCCAGCAGTTTTAGCGGGGGGGCCCTGGGGGAGCAGTTCTTC. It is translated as CASSFSGGALGEQFF.

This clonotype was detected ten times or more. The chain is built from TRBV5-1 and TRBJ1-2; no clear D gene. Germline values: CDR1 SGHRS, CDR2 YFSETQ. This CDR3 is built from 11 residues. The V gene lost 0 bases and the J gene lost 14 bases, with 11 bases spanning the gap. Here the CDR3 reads CASSLDRKWTF. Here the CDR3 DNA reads TGCGCCAGCAGCTTGGACCGCAAGTGGACCTTC.